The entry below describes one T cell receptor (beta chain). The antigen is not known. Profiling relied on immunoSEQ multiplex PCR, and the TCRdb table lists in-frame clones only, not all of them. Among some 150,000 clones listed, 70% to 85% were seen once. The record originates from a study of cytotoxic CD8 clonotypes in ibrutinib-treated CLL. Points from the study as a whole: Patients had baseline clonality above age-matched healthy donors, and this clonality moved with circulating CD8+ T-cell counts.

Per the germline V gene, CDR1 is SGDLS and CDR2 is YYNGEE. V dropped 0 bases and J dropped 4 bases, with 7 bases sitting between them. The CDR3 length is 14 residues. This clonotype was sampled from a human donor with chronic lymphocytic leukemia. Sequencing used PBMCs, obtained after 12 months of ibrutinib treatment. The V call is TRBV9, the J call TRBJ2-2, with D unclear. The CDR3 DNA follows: TGTGCCAGCAGCGTAGAAGTGACCACCGGGGAGCTGTTTTTT. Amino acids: CASSVEVTTGELFF. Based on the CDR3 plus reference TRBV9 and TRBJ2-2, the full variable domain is DSGVTQTPKHLITATGQRVTLRCSPRSGDLSVYWYQQSLDQGLQFLIQYYNGEERAKGNILERFSAQQFPDLHSELNLSSLELGDSALYFCASSVEVTTGELFFGEGSRLTVL.